Below are 32 T cell receptor beta chains sequenced from a single sample in a study of T cell repertoires in cytomegalovirus infection. MiXCR, run by TCRdb on the reads, gives a single entry per CDR3 protein. The sample carries about 490,000 distinct CDR3 sequences, 16% recorded once. Sequenced material: CD8+ T cells from PBMCs. The receptors were gathered from a human donor in good health (CMV status not recorded). Some clones in this sample may be carry-over from other donors' samples.

The rearrangement joins TRBV5-1 to TRBJ2-3; D remains ambiguous. The CDR3 contains 14 residues. Trimming pared 5 bases from V and 4 bases from J, leaving 14 bases between. Germline V lookup: CDR1 SGHRS, CDR2 YFSETQ. CDR3 residues: CASRVRHSADTQYF. The CDR3 region has the DNA TGCGCCAGCAGGGTCCGGCATTCCGCAGATACGCAGTATTTT.

The chain links TRBV6-5 to TRBJ2-1; D perhaps matches TRBD2 (5 bases). The CDR3 loop spans 18 amino acids. CDR1 and CDR2 (germline): MNHEY, SVGAGI. Trimming removed 0 bases at V and 3 bases at J, with 18 bases between. The CDR3 loop reads CASSYSSPASRIYNEQFF. CDR3 nucleotides: TGTGCCAGCAGTTACTCCTCACCCGCTAGCAGAATCTACAATGAGCAGTTCTTC.

This clonotype was counted only a few times. V usage is TRBV29-1 and J usage is TRBJ2-1; TRBD1 matches at 11 bases. Germline V gene sequence: CDR1 SQVTM, CDR2 ANQGSEA. Trimming at V came to 1 base and at J to 7 bases, leaving 0 bases not matched to a gene. The CDR3 extends over 13 amino acids. The CDR3 region is CSVEGDRGNEQFF. The CDR3 DNA follows: TGCAGCGTTGAAGGGGACAGGGGGAATGAGCAGTTCTTC.

The table lists this clonotype with many counts. This rearrangement joins TRBV28 to TRBJ2-1; 7 bases map to TRBD2. The junction had 14 bases not matched to a gene; V was cut back by 5 bases and J by 4 bases. The V gene's germline CDR1 is MDHEN and CDR2 SYDVKM. The CDR3 is 17 residues long. This CDR3 reads CASSHPGGYEAYNEQFF. The CDR3, as DNA: TGTGCCAGCAGTCACCCGGGGGGTTATGAGGCGTACAATGAGCAGTTCTTC.

The genes are TRBV4-1 and TRBJ2-2, with D possibly being TRBD2 (6 bases). Between the trimmed V and J ends, which lost 4 bases and 4 bases, there was a span of 16 bases. This CDR3 is 16 amino acids long. The germline V gene has CDR1 MGHRA and CDR2 YSYEKL. The CDR3 region has the DNA TGCGCCAGCAGCCCGGGGCCCCGGAGGGGCACCGGGGAGCTGTTTTTT. Translating it yields CASSPGPRRGTGELFF.

The gene calls are TRBV7-9 and TRBJ2-3, with D unclear. Germline CDR1 is SEHNR and CDR2 is FQNEAQ (reference sequence). V was cut by 0 bases and J by 2 bases, with 6 bases left in between. The CDR3 consists of 14 residues. CDR3 amino acids: CASSLAQYTDTQYF. In DNA, the CDR3 is TGTGCCAGCAGCTTAGCCCAGTACACAGATACGCAGTATTTT.

V and J are TRBV6-6 and TRBJ2-2; D may match TRBD1 or TRBD2 (5 bases each). Germline-derived CDR1 and CDR2 are MNHNY and SVGAGI (reference sequence). CDR3 length: 15 amino acids. Trimming left V 6 bases short and J 2 bases short, with 13 bases between. The CDR3: CASSHRDGNTGELFF. CDR3 nucleotides: TGTGCCAGCAGCCACCGGGACGGAAACACCGGGGAGCTGTTTTTT.

The chain employs TRBV28 and TRBJ1-2, with D perhaps matching TRBD1 (5 bases). The CDR3 has 18 residues. Germline CDR1 and CDR2: MDHEN and SYDVKM. Trimming took off 8 bases at V and 3 bases at J, with 28 bases between the two ends. The CDR3 nucleotides read TGTGCCAGCGCCTCCCCGGCGCAGGGTAGCCCCTACGACTATGGCTACACCTTC. Encoded protein: CASASPAQGSPYDYGYTF.

The chain links TRBV25-1 to TRBJ1-1; 9 bases are a match to TRBD1. Germline V gene sequence: CDR1 MGHDK, CDR2 SYGVNS. CDR3 length: 16 amino acids. J lost 1 base, V lost 1 base, and 4 bases had no gene match. CDR3 nucleotides: TGTGCCAGCAGTGAATGGGGGACAGGGCAGAACACTGAAGCTTTCTTT. Residues: CASSEWGTGQNTEAFF.

The genes are TRBV7-9 and TRBJ2-7, with TRBD2 matching over 11 bases. The CDR3 totals 16 residues. The trim removed 5 bases at V and 0 bases at J, leaving 6 bases unmatched. Germline lookup yields CDR1 SEHNR and CDR2 FQNEAQ (reference sequence). CDR3 sequence reads: CASSVLAGAHSYEQYF. DNA for the CDR3: TGTGCCAGCAGCGTACTAGCGGGGGCTCACTCCTACGAGCAGTACTTC.

The sample holds a few counts of this clonotype. CDR3 residues: CASSQVAGGNQPQHF. The CDR3 bases are TGCGCCAGCAGCCAAGTAGCGGGAGGCAATCAGCCCCAGCATTTT. This chain links TRBV4-1 with TRBJ1-5, with no clear D. Trimming cost V 1 base and J 2 bases, with 9 bases left between them. Germline assignment: CDR1 MGHRA and CDR2 YSYEKL. The CDR3 spans 15 residues.

The chain has TRBV7-9 and TRBJ2-7, with a possible D match to TRBD1 (6 bases). This CDR3 spans 14 amino acids. The V gene lost 3 bases and the J gene lost 6 bases, with 15 bases spanning the gap. Germline V CDR1 and CDR2: SEHNR, FQNEAQ (reference sequence). The CDR3 is CASSLPRRGFEQYF. The DNA for the CDR3 is TGTGCCAGCAGCTTGCCTAGAAGGGGGTTCGAGCAGTACTTC.

This clonotype was seen many times. The chain carries TRBV7-6 and TRBJ1-1; D possibly corresponds to TRBD1 (5 bases). V gave up 5 bases and J gave up 6 bases, with 16 bases separating them. Germline CDR1 and CDR2: SGHVS and FNYEAQ. The CDR3 is 14 residues long. CDR3 residues: CASSPTGGKSEAFF. In nucleotides, the CDR3 is TGTGCCAGCAGCCCAACTGGGGGAAAATCTGAAGCTTTCTTT.

In its sample, this clonotype was seen many times. The genes are TRBV6-1 and TRBJ2-7, with D perhaps assigned TRBD1 or TRBD2 (6 bases each). Germline V gene sequence: CDR1 MNHNS, CDR2 SASEGT. With 0 bases removed from V and 1 base from J, the gap between germline ends came to 13 bases. This CDR3 comprises 16 residues. The CDR3 region has the DNA TGTGCCAGCAGTGAAGCGAGGGGGACTGTATCCTACGAGCAGTACTTC. This gives the protein CASSEARGTVSYEQYF.

This clonotype was detected ten times or more. The V call is TRBV19, the J call TRBJ1-1, with D possibly being TRBD1 (5 bases). CDR3 length: 18 amino acids. CDR1 is LNHDA and CDR2 is SQIVND in the germline V gene (reference sequence). Deletions cut 6 bases from V and 2 bases from J, with 25 bases between. In nucleotides, the CDR3 is TGTGCCAGTAGCGATTATAGTCCCTTACTTGGGGCCAACACTGAAGCTTTCTTT. Translation: CASSDYSPLLGANTEAFF. The whole variable domain, filled in from reference TRBV19 and TRBJ1-1, reads DGGITQSPKYLFRKEGQNVTLSCEQNLNHDAMYWYRQDPGQGLRLIYYSQIVNDFQKGDIAEGYSVSREKKESFPLTVTSAQKNPTAFYLCASSDYSPLLGANTEAFFGQGTRLTVV.

The table lists this clonotype with many counts. The CDR3 is CASSTRDRYNEQFF. The CDR3 region has the DNA TGTGCCAGCAGTACCCGGGACAGGTACAATGAGCAGTTCTTC. The chain carries TRBV6-5 and TRBJ2-1; 8 nucleotides agree with TRBD1. V lost 5 bases and J lost 4; bases outside the gene matches: 4. The germline V gene has CDR1 MNHEY and CDR2 SVGAGI. This CDR3 is built from 14 residues.

The chain has TRBV28 and TRBJ2-1, with D tentatively TRBD2 (6 bases). The CDR3 is 17 amino acids. The germline V and J ends were trimmed by 6 bases and 3 bases, with 21 bases remaining between them. The V gene's germline CDR1 is MDHEN and CDR2 SYDVKM. The CDR3 sequence: CASSPAGLAENYNEQFF. The CDR3 bases are TGTGCCAGCAGCCCGGCGGGGTTGGCTGAAAACTACAATGAGCAGTTCTTC. Full variable domain (missing parts from reference TRBV28 and TRBJ2-1): DVKVTQSSRYLVKRTGEKVFLECVQDMDHENMFWYRQDPGLGLRLIYFSYDVKMKEKGDIPEGYSVSREKKERFSLILESASTNQTSMYLCASSPAGLAENYNEQFFGPGTRLTVL.

The chain links TRBV11-2 to TRBJ2-7, with D unclear. Germline CDR1 is SGHAT and CDR2 is FQNNGV. The CDR3 covers 13 residues. Trimming pared 3 bases from V and 2 bases from J, leaving 8 bases between. The CDR3 here is CASSFLLAYEQYF. The CDR3 bases are TGTGCCAGCAGCTTTCTGCTAGCCTACGAGCAGTACTTC.

The chain employs TRBV2 and TRBJ2-3; 7 bases match TRBD2. This CDR3 spans 15 amino acids. J was trimmed by 3 bases and V by 7 bases; bases with no gene match: 10. CDR1 SNHLY and CDR2 FYNNEI come from the germline V gene. The CDR3 spells CASTRTRGKTDTQYF. CDR3 nucleotide sequence: TGTGCCAGCACTCGGACTAGGGGAAAAACAGATACGCAGTATTTT.

This clonotype has a handful of counts. The V call is TRBV9, the J call TRBJ2-1; D might be TRBD2 (6 bases). The CDR3 sequence is 14 residues long. Germline V gene sequence: CDR1 SGDLS, CDR2 YYNGEE. The V end lost 4 bases, the J end lost 4 bases, and 12 bases lay between the germline ends. The CDR3 is CASSPGTSYNEQFF. The CDR3 nucleotides are TGTGCCAGCAGCCCCGGGACTTCTTACAATGAGCAGTTCTTC.

In its sample, this clonotype was seen a few times. The chain employs TRBV6-1 and TRBJ1-2; 9 nucleotides line up with TRBD1. The V and J ends lost 6 bases and 4 bases, in that order; junction bases with no gene match: 12. The V gene's germline CDR1 is MNHNS and CDR2 SASEGT. The CDR3 covers 16 residues. The CDR3 region is CASRGTGNWAGYGYTF. The DNA for the CDR3 is TGTGCCAGCAGAGGGACAGGGAATTGGGCTGGCTATGGCTACACCTTC.

This clonotype was found a few times. J is TRBJ2-2 and V is TRBV19; D possibly corresponds to TRBD1 (6 bases). The CDR3 contains 15 residues. With 4 bases removed from V and 7 bases from J, the gap between germline ends came to 16 bases. The V gene's germline CDR1 is LNHDA and CDR2 SQIVND (reference sequence). The CDR3, as DNA: TGTGCCAGTAGTAGTTCAGCGGCAGGGGTCGGGGAGCTGTTTTTT. Translation: CASSSSAAGVGELFF.

This clonotype was recorded many times. The CDR3 reads CASKPQGQETQYF. CDR3 bases: TGTGCCAGCAAACCTCAGGGGCAAGAGACCCAGTACTTC. The rearrangement links TRBV12-3 or TRBV12-4 to TRBJ2-5, with a tentative D call TRBD1 (6 bases). V lost 7 bases to trimming and J lost 2 bases, with 11 bases between them. CDR3 length equals 13 residues.

This clonotype has at least ten counts. The V gene is TRBV6-1, the J gene TRBJ2-7; the D call may be TRBD1 or TRBD2 (5 bases each). V was pared by 11 bases and J by 4 bases, with 15 bases between. Germline values: CDR1 MNHNS, CDR2 SASEGT. The CDR3 is 12 residues long. This chain's CDR3 is CAFEGSGYEQYF. CDR3 coding DNA: TGTGCCTTCGAGGGGTCTGGGTACGAGCAGTACTTC.

This clonotype was detected only once. Sequence at one end of the junction differs from germline and may be a read error. The chain joins TRBV4-1 to TRBJ1-1; D is possibly TRBD1 (6 bases). The CDR3 is made up of 18 amino acids. Germline loops: CDR1 MGHRA, CDR2 YSYEKL. The CDR3 here is CASSPMGRRTLGDTEALF. Here the CDR3 DNA reads TGCGCCAGCAGCCCAATGGGGAGACGGACACTCGGGGACACTGAAGCTTTATTT.

Many counts were recorded for this clonotype. This rearrangement joins TRBV7-7 to TRBJ1-1, with unresolved D. Germline assignment: CDR1 SSHAT and CDR2 FNYEAQ (reference sequence). Trimming stripped 5 bases from V and 11 bases from J, with 18 bases between. The CDR3 length is 13 residues. CDR3 sequence (DNA): TGTGCCAGCAGCCCAGTGGCGGGCGGAGAGGCTTTCTTT. This encodes CASSPVAGGEAFF. Filled out from reference TRBV7-7 and TRBJ1-1, the complete variable domain reads GAGVSQSPRYKVTKRGQDVTLRCDPISSHATLYWYQQALGQGPEFLTYFNYEAQPDKSGLPSDRFSAERPEGSISTLTIQRTEQRDSAMYRCASSPVAGGEAFFGQGTRLTVV.

This clonotype was observed a few times. The V call is TRBV10-1, the J call TRBJ1-1; D is unresolved. In germline, CDR1 is WNHNN, CDR2 SYGVQD (reference sequence). The CDR3 is made up of 13 amino acids. V was cut by 3 bases and J by 2 bases, with 7 bases left in between. CDR3 sequence reads: CASSDHSNTEAFF. Written as DNA, the CDR3 is TGCGCCAGCAGTGACCACAGTAACACTGAAGCTTTCTTT.

V is TRBV9 and J is TRBJ1-3; perhaps TRBD1 as D (6 bases). The germline V gene encodes CDR1 SGDLS and CDR2 YYNGEE. The CDR3 has 17 amino acids. Trimming removed 3 bases at V and 0 bases at J, with 16 bases between. The CDR3 region is CASSATRGVHSGNTIYF. The DNA of the CDR3 is TGTGCCAGCAGCGCCACGAGGGGGGTTCACTCTGGAAACACCATATATTTT.

Many counts were recorded for this clonotype. The chain recombines TRBV10-3 with TRBJ2-5, with 8 bases lining up with TRBD2. CDR1 is ENHRY, CDR2 SYGVKD, per germline. The CDR3 consists of 17 residues. V was pared by 0 bases and J by 3 bases, with 9 bases of the junction left unmatched. The CDR3 sequence: CAISESSSGRAEETQYF. In nucleotides, the CDR3 is TGTGCCATCAGTGAGTCATCTAGCGGGCGGGCAGAAGAGACCCAGTACTTC.

J is TRBJ2-3 and V is TRBV28; D not resolved. The CDR3 has 17 amino acids. Per germline, CDR1 MDHEN and CDR2 SYDVKM. The V and J ends lost 2 bases and 0 bases respectively, with 15 bases between them. For the CDR3, the DNA is TGTGCCAGCAGTTTACGTTCGAGCCGATTTAGCACAGATACGCAGTATTTT. It yields the protein CASSLRSSRFSTDTQYF.

J is TRBJ2-3 and V is TRBV3-1, with 15 bases aligning to TRBD2. Germline V gene lookup returns CDR1 LGHDT and CDR2 YNNKEL (reference sequence). CDR3 size: 22 residues. V lost 0 bases to trimming and J lost 0 bases; unmatched junction nucleotides: 13. The CDR3 region is CASSQDSILGLAGGPSTDTQYF. DNA for the CDR3: TGTGCCAGCAGCCAAGATTCGATTTTGGGACTAGCGGGGGGTCCAAGCACAGATACGCAGTATTTT.

This clonotype has at least ten counts. The gene calls are TRBV27 and TRBJ2-7; D not certain. With 4 bases removed from V and 3 bases from J, the gap between germline ends came to 7 bases. The CDR3 has 12 amino acids. Germline CDR1 is MNHEY and CDR2 is SMNVEV (reference sequence). Written as DNA, the CDR3 is TGTGCCAGCAGTTCGGACCTCTACGAGCAGTACTTC. Translating gives CASSSDLYEQYF.